This T cell receptor (beta chain) was recovered during a study of blood T cell repertoires in COVID-19. Study-level background: The analysed material was cDNA or gDNA that came from T cells, B-cell-depleted T cells, or PBMCs.

Original analysis: Quantification of nucleated cells was approximated via reference gene primer amplification. Libraries were prepared by immunoSEQ multiplex PCR; TCRdb keeps only in-frame clonotypes and omits some of them. That table is the source of V, J and clone size, and D and trimming were worked out from the DNA. Counted here are roughly 200,000 clones, roughly 88% occurring once; the ten biggest clones make up less than 7.5%. CDR1 is KGHDR, CDR2 SFDVKD, per germline. The V and J ends lost 5 bases and 1 base, in that order; junction bases with no gene match: 5. This CDR3 spans 15 amino acids. Sample: peripheral blood. The TCR originated in a middle-aged woman who had recovered from COVID-19. The chain links TRBV24-1 to TRBJ2-3, with 7 bases lining up with TRBD2. DNA of the CDR3: TGTGCCACCAGTGTTGCGGGAGAAGGCACAGATACGCAGTATTTT. Protein: CATSVAGEGTDTQYF.